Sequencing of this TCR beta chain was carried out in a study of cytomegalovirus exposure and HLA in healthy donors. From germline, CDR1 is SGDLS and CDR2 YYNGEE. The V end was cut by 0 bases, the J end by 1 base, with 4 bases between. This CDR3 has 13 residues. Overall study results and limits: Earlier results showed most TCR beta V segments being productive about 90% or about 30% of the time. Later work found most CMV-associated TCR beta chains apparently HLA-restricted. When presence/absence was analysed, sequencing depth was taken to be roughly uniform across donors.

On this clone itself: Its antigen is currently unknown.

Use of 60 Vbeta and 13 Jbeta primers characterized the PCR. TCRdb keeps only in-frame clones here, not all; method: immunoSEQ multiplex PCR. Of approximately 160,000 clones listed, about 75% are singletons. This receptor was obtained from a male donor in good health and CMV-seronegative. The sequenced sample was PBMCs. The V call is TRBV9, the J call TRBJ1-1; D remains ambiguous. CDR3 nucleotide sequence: TGTGCCAGCAGCGTAGAGCCGAACACTGAAGCTTTCTTT. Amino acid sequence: CASSVEPNTEAFF.